This T cell receptor (beta chain) was sequenced in a study of PD-1 blockade in classical Hodgkin lymphoma. To note about this clone: What it binds is not known.

Following autologous stem cell transplantation, relapse occurred in every patient, and exposure to brentuximab vedotin varied. Sequenced by immunoSEQ multiplex PCR; TCRdb stores in-frame clones only, minus some. The data show about 110,000 clones, approximately 90% seen once. Study-level points and caveats: Healthy donors reportedly exceeded newly diagnosed patients in baseline TCR diversity.

The CDR3 loop spans 18 amino acids. The junction had 12 bases not matched to a gene; V was cut back by 0 bases and J by 2 bases. CDR1 and CDR2 (germline): SGHDT, YYEEEE. Sequences were derived from peripheral blood mononuclear cells (PBMCs), sampled before the second cycle of nivolumab. The sequence came from a human donor with classical Hodgkin lymphoma. The chain carries TRBV5-6 and TRBJ2-3, with 7 nucleotides matching TRBD2. CDR3 in amino acids: CASSLEVRDYIYTDTQYF. As DNA, the CDR3 is TGTGCCAGCAGCTTGGAGGTCCGGGACTATATTTACACAGATACGCAGTATTTT.